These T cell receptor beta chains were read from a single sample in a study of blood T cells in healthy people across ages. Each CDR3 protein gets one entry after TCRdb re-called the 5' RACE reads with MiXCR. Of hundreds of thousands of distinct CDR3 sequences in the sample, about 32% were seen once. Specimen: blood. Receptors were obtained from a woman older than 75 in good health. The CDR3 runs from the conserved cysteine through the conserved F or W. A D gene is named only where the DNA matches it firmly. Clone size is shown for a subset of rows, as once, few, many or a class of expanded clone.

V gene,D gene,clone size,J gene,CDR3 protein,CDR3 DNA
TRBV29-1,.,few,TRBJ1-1,CSGGSNTEAFF,TGCAGCGGCGGGTCGAACACTGAAGCTTTCTTT
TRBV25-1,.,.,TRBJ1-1,CASSWPEGGEAFF,TGTGCCAGCTCGTGGCCGGAGGGGGGTGAAGCTTTCTTT
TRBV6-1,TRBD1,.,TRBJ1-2,CASSTGGTGRGYTF,TGTGCCAGCAGCACAGGAGGGACAGGGAGAGGCTACACCTTC
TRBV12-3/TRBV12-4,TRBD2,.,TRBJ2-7,CASKHSLAGGNEQYF,TGTGCCAGCAAACATTCTCTAGCGGGAGGGAACGAGCAGTACTTC
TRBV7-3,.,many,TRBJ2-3,CASSLPSPSGPTTDTQYF,TGTGCCAGCAGCCTCCCCTCCCCGTCGGGACCAACCACAGATACGCAGTATTTT
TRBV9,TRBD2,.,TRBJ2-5,CASSVALAGVRETQYF,TGTGCCAGCAGCGTAGCTCTAGCGGGGGTCCGAGAGACCCAGTACTTC
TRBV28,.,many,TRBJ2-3,CAYRARNTQYF,TGTGCCTACAGGGCACGAAATACGCAGTATTTT
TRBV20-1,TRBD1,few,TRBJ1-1,CSARGAGQGYTEAFF,TGCAGTGCTAGAGGGGCCGGACAGGGCTACACTGAAGCTTTCTTT
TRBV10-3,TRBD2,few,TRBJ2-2,CAIGNSGDYNTGELFF,TGTGCCATCGGGAATAGCGGGGACTATAACACCGGGGAGCTGTTTTTT
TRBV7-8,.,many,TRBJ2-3,CASSFSGESFRADTQYF,TGTGCCAGCAGCTTCTCAGGAGAGTCTTTCAGGGCAGATACGCAGTATTTT
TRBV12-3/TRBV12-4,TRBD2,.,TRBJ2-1,CASTPSGRSSYNEQFF,TGTGCCAGCACCCCTAGCGGGAGGAGCTCCTACAATGAGCAGTTCTTC
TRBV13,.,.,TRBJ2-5,CASSLERLETQYF,TGTGCCAGCAGCTTAGAAAGACTAGAGACCCAGTACTTC
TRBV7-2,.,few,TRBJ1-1,CASSWKKNTEAFF,TGTGCCAGCAGCTGGAAGAAGAACACTGAAGCTTTCTTT